The clone carrying this T cell receptor (beta chain) was detected once. As yet, its antigen is unknown. Germline V CDR1 and CDR2: SEHNR, FQNEAQ (reference sequence). The CDR3 totals 14 residues. The data were taken from a study of cytomegalovirus exposure and HLA in healthy donors. Primers: 60 Vbeta forward and 13 Jbeta reverse. The table came from immunoSEQ multiplex PCR; TCRdb's copy has only in-frame clones and leaves some out. The table shows roughly 150,000 clones, with around 83% occurring only once. Study-wide results and limits: Later analysis reportedly placed an Asian-associated ancestry cluster below the approximately 680-donor mean in N-insertions. The availability of immune exposure information extended only to CMV serostatus. Some V segments (TRBV6-2 and TRBV6-3 among them) were excluded as indistinguishable. Links to common viral pathogens appeared, in a later analysis, for several of the most significant clusters.

The source of this sequence is a man in his forties or fifties in good health and CMV-seropositive. The rearrangement joins TRBV7-9 to TRBJ2-5, with 8 positions matching TRBD2. TRBJ2-7 matches the DNA end more closely, so the J call is doubtful. Material: PBMCs. CDR3 nucleotides: TGTGCCAGCAGCTCGGGAGGGGCGGGGAACGAGCAGTACTTC. As protein: CASSSGGAGNEQYF.